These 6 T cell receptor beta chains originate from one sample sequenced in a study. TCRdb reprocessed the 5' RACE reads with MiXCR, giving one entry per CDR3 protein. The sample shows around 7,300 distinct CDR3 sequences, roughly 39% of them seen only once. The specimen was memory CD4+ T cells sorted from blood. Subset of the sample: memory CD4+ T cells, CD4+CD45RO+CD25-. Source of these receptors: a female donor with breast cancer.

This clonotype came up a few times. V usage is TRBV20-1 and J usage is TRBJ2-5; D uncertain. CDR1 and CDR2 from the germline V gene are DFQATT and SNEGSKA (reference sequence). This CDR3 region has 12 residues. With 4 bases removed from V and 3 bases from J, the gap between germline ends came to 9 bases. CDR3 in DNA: TGCAGTGCTACGCGACCAGAAGAGACCCAGTACTTC. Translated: CSATRPEETQYF.

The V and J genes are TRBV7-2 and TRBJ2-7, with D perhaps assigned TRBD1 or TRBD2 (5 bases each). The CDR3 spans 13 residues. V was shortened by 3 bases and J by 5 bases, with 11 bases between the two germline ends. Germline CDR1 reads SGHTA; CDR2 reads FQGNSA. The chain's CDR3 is CASSLWGKDEQYF. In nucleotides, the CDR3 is TGTGCCAGCAGCTTGTGGGGGAAGGACGAGCAGTACTTC.

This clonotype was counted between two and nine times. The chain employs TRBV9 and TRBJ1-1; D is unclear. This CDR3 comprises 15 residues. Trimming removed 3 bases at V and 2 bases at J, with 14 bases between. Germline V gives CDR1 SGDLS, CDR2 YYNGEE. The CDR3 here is CASSESLTANTEAFF. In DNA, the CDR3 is TGTGCCAGCAGCGAAAGCCTTACCGCCAACACTGAAGCTTTCTTT. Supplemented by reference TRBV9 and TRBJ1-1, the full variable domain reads DSGVTQTPKHLITATGQRVTLRCSPRSGDLSVYWYQQSLDQGLQFLIQYYNGEERAKGNILERFSAQQFPDLHSELNLSSLELGDSALYFCASSESLTANTEAFFGQGTRLTVV.

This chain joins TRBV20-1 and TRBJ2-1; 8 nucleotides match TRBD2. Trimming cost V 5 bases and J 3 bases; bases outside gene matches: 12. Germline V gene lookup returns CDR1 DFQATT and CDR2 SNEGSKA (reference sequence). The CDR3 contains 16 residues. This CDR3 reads CSAFHLAGGRYNEQFF. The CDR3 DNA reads TGCAGTGCTTTCCATCTGGCGGGGGGCCGCTACAATGAGCAGTTCTTC.

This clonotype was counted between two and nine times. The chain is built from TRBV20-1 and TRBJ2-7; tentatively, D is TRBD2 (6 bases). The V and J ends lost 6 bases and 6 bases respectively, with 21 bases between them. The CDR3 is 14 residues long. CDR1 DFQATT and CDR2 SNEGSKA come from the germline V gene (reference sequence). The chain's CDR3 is CSARLGGAQLEQYF. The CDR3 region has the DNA TGCAGTGCGCGACTAGGAGGGGCGCAACTCGAGCAGTACTTC.

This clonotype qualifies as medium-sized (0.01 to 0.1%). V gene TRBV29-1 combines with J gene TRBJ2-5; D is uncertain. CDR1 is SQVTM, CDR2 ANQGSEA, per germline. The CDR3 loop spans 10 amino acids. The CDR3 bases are TGCAGTGCGTACCAAGAGACCCAGTACTTC. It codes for CSAYQETQYF.